This T cell receptor beta chain was recorded in a study of human T cells and chemical hapten exposure. The overall study: The study patch tested 0.01% DPC on the upper back and read results at 6 days. Study observations and caveats: TCRs above 1 in 1000 frequency did not change with DPC sensitization.

Library construction involved attaching unique molecular identifiers to individual cDNA molecules, which allowed quantitative, reproducible TCR counting. TCRdb fed the RACE reads into MiXCR, producing one record per CDR3 protein. The data show 100,000 to 150,000 distinct CDR3 sequences, approximately 13% seen once. Time point in this sample: pre-sensitization, week 0. As for treatment: therapeutic diphenylcyclopropenone sensitization with weekly scalp DPC. This CDR3 region has 14 residues. Per the germline V gene, CDR1 is SGHAT and CDR2 is FQNNGV. Trimming stripped 4 bases from V and 5 bases from J, with 14 bases between. In the case of this clonotype: Its antigen is not known.

The clonotype was recovered from a woman younger than 30 with alopecia areata. Some clones in this sample may be carry-over from other donors' samples. The sequenced sample was whole blood, obtained in connection with sensitization to the hapten diphenylcyclopropenone (DPC). The V gene is TRBV11-2, the J gene TRBJ1-1; a possible D gene is TRBD1 (6 bases). CDR3 residues: CASSSTTGATEAFF. CDR3 DNA sequence: TGTGCCAGCAGCTCCACGACAGGCGCGACTGAAGCTTTCTTT. Full variable domain (rest looked up from reference TRBV11-2 and TRBJ1-1): EAGVAQSPRYKIIEKRQSVAFWCNPISGHATLYWYQQILGQGPKLLIQFQNNGVVDDSQLPKDRFSAERLKGVDSTLKIQPAKLEDSAVYLCASSSTTGATEAFFGQGTRLTVV.